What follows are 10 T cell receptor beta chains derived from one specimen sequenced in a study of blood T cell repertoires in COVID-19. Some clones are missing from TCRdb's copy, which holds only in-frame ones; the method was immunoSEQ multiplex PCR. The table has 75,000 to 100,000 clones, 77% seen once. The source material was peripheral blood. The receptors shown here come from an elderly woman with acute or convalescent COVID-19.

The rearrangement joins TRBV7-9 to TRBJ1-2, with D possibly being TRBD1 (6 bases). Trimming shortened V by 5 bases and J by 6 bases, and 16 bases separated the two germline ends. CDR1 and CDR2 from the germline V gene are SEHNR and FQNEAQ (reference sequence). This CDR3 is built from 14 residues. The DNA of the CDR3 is TGTGCCAGCAGCCCCCCGCGGGGGGCGGATGGCTACACCTTC. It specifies CASSPPRGADGYTF.

CDR3 sequence (DNA): TGTGCCAGCAGTTCCTCCGGACTAGCGCTAGAGCAGTACTTC. Translating it yields CASSSSGLALEQYF. V is TRBV28 and J is TRBJ2-7, with TRBD2 matching over 9 bases. Germline trimming cut 4 bases from V and 7 bases from J; bases unmatched to any gene: 8. CDR1 MDHEN and CDR2 SYDVKM come from the germline V gene. The CDR3 sequence is 14 residues long.

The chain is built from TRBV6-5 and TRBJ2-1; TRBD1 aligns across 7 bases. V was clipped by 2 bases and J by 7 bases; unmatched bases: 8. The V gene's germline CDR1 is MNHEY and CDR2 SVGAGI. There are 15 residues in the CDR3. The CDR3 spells CASSYGTAGLNEQFF. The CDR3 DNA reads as TGTGCCAGCAGTTACGGGACAGCAGGGTTGAATGAGCAGTTCTTC.

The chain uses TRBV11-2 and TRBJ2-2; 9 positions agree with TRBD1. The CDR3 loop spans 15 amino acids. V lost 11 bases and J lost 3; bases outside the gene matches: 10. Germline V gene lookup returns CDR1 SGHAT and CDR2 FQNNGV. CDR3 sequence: CAVPPGQGDTGELFF. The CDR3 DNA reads TGTGCCGTCCCCCCGGGACAGGGAGACACCGGGGAGCTGTTTTTT.

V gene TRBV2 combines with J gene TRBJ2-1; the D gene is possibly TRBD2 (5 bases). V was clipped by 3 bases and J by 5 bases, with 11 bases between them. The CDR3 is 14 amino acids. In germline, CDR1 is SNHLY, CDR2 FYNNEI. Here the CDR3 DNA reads TGTGCCAGCAGTGAGCGGCGAGGGAACAATGAGCAGTTCTTC. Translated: CASSERRGNNEQFF.

The CDR3 DNA reads as TGTGCCAGCAGCTTACACCAGGGCGGCTATGGCTACACCTTC. Amino acids: CASSLHQGGYGYTF. This chain uses TRBV7-2 with TRBJ1-2, with a weak D call TRBD1 (5 bases). The CDR3 totals 14 residues. V lost 2 bases and J 4 bases, leaving 11 bases between the germline ends. CDR1 is SGHTA and CDR2 is FQGNSA in the germline V gene.

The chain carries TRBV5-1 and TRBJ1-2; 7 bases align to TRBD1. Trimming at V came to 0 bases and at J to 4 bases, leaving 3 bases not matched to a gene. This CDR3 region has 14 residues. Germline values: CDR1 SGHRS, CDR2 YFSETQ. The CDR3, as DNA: TGCGCCAGCAGCTTGGAGGGGGCTGGCTATGGCTACACCTTC. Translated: CASSLEGAGYGYTF.

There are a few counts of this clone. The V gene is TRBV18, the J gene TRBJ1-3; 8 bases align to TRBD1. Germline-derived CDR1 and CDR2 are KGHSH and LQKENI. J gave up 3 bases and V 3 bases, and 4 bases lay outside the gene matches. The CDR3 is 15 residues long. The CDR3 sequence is CASSPLDRDGNTIYF. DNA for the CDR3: TGTGCCAGCTCACCCTTGGACAGGGATGGAAACACCATATATTTT.

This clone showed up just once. The CDR3 reads CASTFVGLAGATDTQYF. The CDR3 DNA is TGTGCCAGCACCTTCGTTGGACTAGCGGGAGCGACAGATACGCAGTATTTT. The chain combines TRBV28 with TRBJ2-3, with 13 bases lining up with TRBD2. Germline V gives CDR1 MDHEN, CDR2 SYDVKM. Losses at the gene ends were 7 bases for V and 3 bases for J; bases not matched to a gene: 10. This CDR3 region has 17 residues.

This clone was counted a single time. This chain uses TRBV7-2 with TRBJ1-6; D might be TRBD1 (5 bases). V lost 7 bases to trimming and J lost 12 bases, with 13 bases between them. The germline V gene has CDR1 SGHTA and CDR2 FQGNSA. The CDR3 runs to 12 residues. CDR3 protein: CASKDPGGPLHF. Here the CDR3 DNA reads TGTGCCAGCAAGGACCCGGGGGGACCCCTCCACTTT.